The present TCR beta chain was sequenced within a study of OX40 agonist ivuxolimab in advanced cancers. Study-level information: An agonistic anti-OX40 (CD134) antibody, ivuxolimab, was used to treat the patients. Having had anti-PD-1, anti-PD-L1 or anti-CTLA-4 therapy before was allowed, and around 39% had some.

CDR1 is LNHDA, CDR2 SQIVND, per germline (reference sequence). Trimming removed 6 bases from V and 6 bases from J; junction bases left unmatched: 4. There are 13 residues in the CDR3. General study points: There were, on average, more expanded clones in CD8+ T cells than in CD4+.

Concerning this clone itself: Its antigen is unknown.

The investigators sampled blood at baseline, at cycle 4 day 1, and at cycle 7 day 1. Sequencing used immunoSEQ multiplex PCR; TCRdb keeps in-frame clones, though not all of them. The sample carries more than 100,000 clones, over 75% recorded once. Here the sequenced sample was CD4+ or CD8+ T cells sorted from blood, taken in a trial of the OX40 agonist ivuxolimab. The origin of this receptor is an adult with an advanced solid tumor such as melanoma, head and neck, liver or kidney cancer. The rearrangement uses TRBV19 and TRBJ2-3; 9 nucleotides match TRBD1. The CDR3 spells CASRGQGLDTQYF. The CDR3 bases are TGTGCCAGTAGGGGACAGGGCCTGGATACGCAGTATTTT.